This T cell receptor beta chain appears in the sequencing data of a study of cytomegalovirus exposure and HLA in healthy donors listed by TCRdb under 2017. Looking at the study overall: In an earlier analysis of several hundred of the donors, 250 to 300 Gb of sequence data and just under 120 million unique TCR beta sequences from about 190 million T cells were reported. Roughly 300 gigabases of sequencing data and around 85 million unique TCR sequences made up an early release that covered over 550 HLA-typed donors. Of the approximately 400 genotyped donors, 70% to 90% were placed in the genetic ancestry cluster associated with self-reported Caucasian donors. The study aimed to test whether signatures of past pathogen exposure could be identified by cataloging public T cell receptors. Using immunosequencing, the study profiled T cell repertoires from about 650 subjects and related those repertoires to cytomegalovirus serostatus. Along with the roughly 700-subject first cohort, a separate validation cohort of over 90 different subjects was used. To predict cytomegalovirus infection status, the study combined high-throughput TCR immunosequencing, statistical association of individual TCRs with disease status, and machine learning. In a later analysis, previously published TCR beta repertoires from 600 to 850 donors were re-analyzed and high-resolution HLA genotyping was added so that TCR occurrence patterns could be studied. Rather than drawing on any new phenotypic data, the later analysis identified candidate immune exposures from TCR beta sequences and the way those sequences occurred across donors. An earlier analysis of some 500 of the donors used high-throughput TCR beta sequencing to judge whether each TCR beta V gene segment behaved as functional or pseudogenic. Donor age, sex, ethnicity and CMV serostatus were compiled alongside the repertoire data. A later genetic analysis took genome-wide SNP genotypes for about three fifths of the 666 donors and used that subset as a discovery cohort. Every repertoire in the discovery cohort had been generated on one and the same sequencing platform. HLA typing included class I and class II loci at four-digit resolution. Typing coverage differed by locus: A, B, C, DRB1 and DQB1 were typed in about 629-640 donors, DQA1 in about 500, DPA1 in 600 to 610, and DPB1 in approximately 450. Five DR-DQ haplotypes were handled as single units for association and clustering, since linkage in the cohort was strong. Among roughly 400 genotyped donors of the cohort, an average of around 250,000 unique TCR beta nucleotide sequences was sequenced per donor, of which approximately 19% were non-productive. Broad study findings and their caveats: The authors suggested that the approach could potentially be generalized to other disease states and immunological phenotypes. The 87-base-pair reads could not distinguish some IMGT-functional V segments, including TRBV6-2 and TRBV6-3, so those segments were excluded. CMV serostatus was the only immune exposure information available for the cohort. An earlier analysis of 450 to 750 of the donors showed that most TCR beta V segments appeared in productive rearrangements either about 90% or about 30% of the time, which broadly matched IMGT annotations. The study gave a list of 150 to 200 TCR beta chains associated with cytomegalovirus. In this cohort, only TCR beta chains were sequenced, and detectable features were limited by the absence of alpha or paired-chain data. A further reported finding was that TCR beta sequences accurately predicted the HLA-A and HLA-B alleles for most subjects in the first cohort. Across donors, most TCR sequences were observed very rarely, whereas some public TCRs were present in many individuals. According to a later analysis, TCR association rates differed among HLA loci, with DRB1 alleles showing the most associated TCRs and HLA-C alleles showing the fewest. In a later analysis, some 18,000 TCR beta sequences were associated with specific HLA alleles at a false discovery rate of 0.05. V-gene and J-gene trimming of TCR beta chains was associated with a missense DCLRE1C variant in a later genetic analysis, and the association was replicated in an independent cohort. Correlated functional status among segregating V segments might reflect linkage disequilibrium, but an unknown experimental factor could not be ruled out. A cluster of highly shared sequence variants was judged likely to represent a technical artifact of the sequencing pipeline. Because HLA typing was missing for some donors at each locus, association tests included only the typed subset. Several of the top co-occurrence clusters appeared to be linked to parvovirus B19, influenza, CMV and Epstein-Barr virus, according to a later analysis. Roughly uniform sequencing depth across donors was assumed in presence/absence analyses, although this assumption may not hold. A later analysis found that most CMV-associated TCR beta chains appeared HLA-restricted, with HLA associations seemingly driven largely by CMV exposure. When HLA alleles, especially DR and DQ, strongly co-occurred, attributing TCR associations to individual alleles was difficult. A few of the identified cytomegalovirus-associated TCR beta chains were confirmed in vitro to be specific for cytomegalovirus antigens. Compared with equally common non-associated chains, HLA-associated TCR beta chains in a later analysis were more clonally expanded and had lower generation probabilities. The earlier analysis of approximately 560 of the donors excluded 15 to 20 rarely observed V segments, including chromosome 9 orphons, because counts were too low. The classifier was reported to diagnose cytomegalovirus status with high specificity and sensitivity in both the original and validation cohorts. A later genetic analysis reported fewer N-insertions in productive TCRs among donors in an Asian-associated ancestry cluster than the roughly 700-donor mean.

A distance of 7 bases separates the germline ends of V and J, which lose 0 bases and 4 bases respectively. Counted from cysteine to phenylalanine, this CDR3 has 13 amino acids. The kept DNA is CDR3 alone, 39 bases in frame from the first base. The germline V gene (reference sequence) provides CDR1 MNHNY and CDR2 SVGAGI. About this clone itself: Its antigen target is currently unknown. Per-nucleotide qualities are absent, and no much larger clonotype sits a single base away.

In total, fewer than 750 healthy bone marrow donors made up the cohort. At the time of sampling, all cohort members were nominally healthy, though unrecorded immune exposures were likely present. The donor was CMV seronegative and belonged to the group of over 350 seronegative cohort members. Every donor gave a peripheral blood sample, and the peripheral blood mononuclear cells from that sample were used for TCR beta sequencing. Genomic DNA was extracted from the blood cell samples with the Qiagen DNeasy Blood Extraction Kit. The library was obtained by the immunoSEQ multiplex PCR assay. The multiplex PCR relied on a mix of 60 forward primers for TCR Vbeta segments and 13 reverse primers for TCR Jbeta segments. Amplification of the CDR3 region of rearranged TCR beta genes was performed with a multiplex PCR assay on genomic DNA. On the Illumina HiSeq System, the amplified TCR beta libraries were sequenced as 87-base-pair reads. The original methods were these. A later analysis counted approximately 84 million unique TCR beta chains across the 700 or so repertoires, and roughly 9.9 million of these chains were shared by at least two donors. A nearest-neighbor algorithm error-corrected the raw reads and collapsed the reads into unique sequences, merging closely related sequences to remove PCR and sequencing errors. Alignment of CDR3 sequences to IMGT reference sequences was used to assign V, D and J gene segments. For a sequence to be retained, at least a six-nucleotide match to both a V gene segment and a J gene segment was required. A rearrangement was called productive if the CDR3 had no stop codons and remained in frame with V and J, and every other rearrangement was called non-productive. Following IMGT convention, CDR3 was defined as the stretch from the second conserved V-encoded cysteine up to the conserved J-encoded phenylalanine. The earlier analysis of some 600 of the donors excluded sequences that lacked an unambiguous match to a single V gene segment. In an earlier analysis of a few hundred of the donors, V segments were called functional above 56.7% productive rearrangements and were called segregating when the between-donor standard deviation exceeded 5%. A statistical classification framework was developed to diagnose cytomegalovirus status using the catalog of TCR beta chain sequences. A later analysis assigned V and J genes by comparing TCR nucleotide sequences with IMGT/GENE-DB human TR gene sequences. The TCRdist pipeline was used in a later analysis to assign CDR3 sequences and most-parsimonious VDJ recombination scenarios. In a later analysis, every TCR beta chain was defined by the combination of its CDR3 amino acid sequence and its V-gene family, and reads without a unique V-gene family were dropped. As a way to deal with suspected cross-contamination and a sequencing artifact, a later analysis dropped roughly 620 nucleotide sequences that were highly shared and had low generation probability. In a later analysis, a clonal expansion index was calculated for each public chain from normalized within-repertoire ranks of inferred template counts. In a later analysis, generation probabilities were computed using a VDJ recombination model fitted to out-of-frame rearrangements, and the results were checked against IGoR. In a later analysis, hypergeometric tests were used to score TCR-TCR, TCR-HLA and TCR-CMV co-occurrence, with a repertoire-size bias correction applied to TCR pairs. To estimate false discovery rates, a later analysis permuted the HLA or CMV assignments 20 times. In a later analysis, co-occurring TCRs were grouped with DBSCAN, and TCRdist sequence similarity was added when clustering was performed within HLA-allele-positive subsets. Co-occurrence clustering excluded repertoires with fewer than 30,000 or more than 120,000 public chains, plus five with anomalous nucleotide sharing. TCRdb re-hosts the immuneACCESS table, in-frame sequences only. Its copies lack some clones; in the studies checked, an unresolved V gene accounts for under half of them, and the cause for the rest is not known. That table furnishes V, J and clone size, whereas the DNA furnished D and trimming. Here the sample has under 150,000 clones; around three fifths occur a single time. Together, the top ten hold 2.4% of the sample.

The receptor was isolated from a woman between 35 and 50 years old in good health and CMV-seronegative. The receptor chain draws on TRBV6-6 and TRBJ2-7; the D gene remains uncertain. Sequenced sample: PBMCs. For the CDR3, the sequence is CASSYSTLYEQYF. The DNA reads as follows: TGTGCCAGCAGTTACTCGACACTGTACGAGCAGTACTTC.